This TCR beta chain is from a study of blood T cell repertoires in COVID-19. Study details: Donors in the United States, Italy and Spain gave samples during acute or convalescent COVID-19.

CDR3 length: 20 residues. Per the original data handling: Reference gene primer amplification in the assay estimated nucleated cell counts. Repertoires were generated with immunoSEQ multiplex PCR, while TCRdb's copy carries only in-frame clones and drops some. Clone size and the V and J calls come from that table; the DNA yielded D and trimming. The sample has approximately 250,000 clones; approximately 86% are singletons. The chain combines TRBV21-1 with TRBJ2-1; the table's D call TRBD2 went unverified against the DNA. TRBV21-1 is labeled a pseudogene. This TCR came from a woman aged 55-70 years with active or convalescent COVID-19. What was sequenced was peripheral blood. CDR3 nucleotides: TGTGCCAGCAGCAAAGCTGCGGGACTAGCGGGAGCGGGCACCTACAATGAGCAGTTCTTC. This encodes CASSKAAGLAGAGTYNEQFF.